The next 27 T cell receptor beta chains were all read from a single sample in a study of blood T cell repertoires in COVID-19. Assay: immunoSEQ multiplex PCR; the TCRdb copy retains only in-frame clones and omits some. Altogether more than 200,000 clones are present, around 84% being singletons, with the ten largest covering around a tenth. Material: peripheral blood. The receptors shown here come from a man aged 50 to 59 with COVID-19, enrolled during active disease.

This rearrangement joins TRBV7-2 to TRBJ1-4; D gene uncertain. This CDR3 comprises 15 residues. From germline, CDR1 is SGHTA and CDR2 FQGNSA. V lost 0 bases to trimming and J lost 2 bases, with 7 bases between them. The CDR3 DNA is TGTGCCAGCAGCTTAGCTCGCGGGACTAATGAAAAACTGTTTTTT. It specifies CASSLARGTNEKLFF.

The chain joins TRBV7-2 to TRBJ2-7, with 12 bases lining up with TRBD2. The V gene's germline CDR1 is SGHTA and CDR2 FQGNSA. V gave up 5 bases and J gave up 3 bases; unmatched junction bases: 8. This CDR3 has 16 amino acids. The CDR3 region is CASSPQLAGGSYEQYF. CDR3 sequence (DNA): TGTGCCAGCAGCCCACAACTAGCGGGGGGAAGCTACGAGCAGTACTTC.

The V gene is TRBV6-1, the J gene TRBJ2-5; D might be TRBD2 (7 bases). The CDR3 extends over 14 amino acids. The germline V gene encodes CDR1 MNHNS and CDR2 SASEGT. The germline V and J ends were trimmed by 5 bases and 2 bases, with 12 bases remaining between them. The CDR3 region is CASSWGGGQETQYF. CDR3 in DNA: TGTGCCAGCAGTTGGGGAGGGGGTCAAGAGACCCAGTACTTC.

This chain links TRBV19 with TRBJ1-2; D not resolved. This CDR3 spans 12 amino acids. The germline CDR1 and CDR2 sequences are LNHDA and SQIVND (reference sequence). The V gene lost 4 bases and the J gene lost 3 bases, with 6 bases spanning the gap. The CDR3 nucleotides are TGTGCCAGTAGTAACAGTGACTATGGCTACACCTTC. This encodes CASSNSDYGYTF. Variable domain in full (rest from reference TRBV19 and TRBJ1-2): DGGITQSPKYLFRKEGQNVTLSCEQNLNHDAMYWYRQDPGQGLRLIYYSQIVNDFQKGDIAEGYSVSREKKESFPLTVTSAQKNPTAFYLCASSNSDYGYTFGSGTRLTVV.

This clone was detected a few times. J is TRBJ2-1 and V is TRBV28; D possibly corresponds to TRBD1 (5 bases). Germline V gene lookup returns CDR1 MDHEN and CDR2 SYDVKM. The CDR3 covers 16 residues. V lost 1 base to trimming and J lost 6 bases, with 16 bases between them. CDR3 in DNA: TGTGCCAGCAGTTTATTCGGCCGGACAAGGTCCAATGAGCAGTTCTTC. This sequence encodes CASSLFGRTRSNEQFF.

This sequence joins TRBV24-1 and TRBJ1-3; tentatively, D is TRBD1 (6 bases). Germline loops: CDR1 KGHDR, CDR2 SFDVKD. CDR3 length equals 14 residues. Trimming removed 7 bases from V and 5 bases from J, with 14 bases in between. The CDR3 region is CATRETGERNTIYF. CDR3 nucleotides: TGTGCCACCAGGGAGACAGGTGAAAGAAACACCATATATTTT.

The chain has TRBV18 and TRBJ2-1; D may be TRBD1 (5 bases). Trimming shortened V by 3 bases and J by 9 bases, and 9 bases separated the two germline ends. Germline V gene sequence: CDR1 KGHSH, CDR2 LQKENI. This CDR3 region has 12 residues. CDR3 residues: CASSPRQLEQFF. The CDR3 DNA follows: TGTGCCAGCTCACCCCGACAGCTTGAGCAGTTCTTC.

The J gene is TRBJ1-4, the V gene TRBV5-5; D perhaps matches TRBD1 (6 bases). This CDR3 spans 14 amino acids. Deletions cut 1 base from V and 8 bases from J, with 12 bases between. CDR1 and CDR2 from the germline V gene are SGHKS and YYEKEE (reference sequence). Written as DNA, the CDR3 is TGTGCCAGCAGCTTGCAGGGGCGTATGGAAAAACTGTTTTTT. It codes for CASSLQGRMEKLFF.

In this sample, this clone turned up many times. The chain couples TRBV3-1 (or the pseudogene TRBV3-2) to TRBJ1-2; D is unclear. CDR1 and CDR2 from the germline V gene are LGHDT and YNNKEL (reference sequence). Trimming removed 2 bases at V and 5 bases at J, with 15 bases between. CDR3 length: 15 amino acids. The CDR3 sequence: CASSQIATQSYGYTF. The CDR3 DNA reads as TGTGCCAGCAGCCAAATAGCCACACAATCATATGGCTACACCTTC.

The chain recombines TRBV3-1 (or the pseudogene TRBV3-2) with TRBJ2-7, with D possibly being TRBD2 (6 bases). CDR1 is LGHDT, CDR2 YNNKEL, per germline (reference sequence). With 4 bases removed from V and 3 bases from J, the gap between germline ends came to 10 bases. CDR3 size: 13 residues. The CDR3, as DNA: TGTGCCAGCAGCCCCCGGGACTTCTACGAGCAGTACTTC. Translated, it gives CASSPRDFYEQYF.

This clone was seen a handful of times. The V call is TRBV9, the J call TRBJ1-2, with a weak D call TRBD1 (5 bases). V was clipped by 6 bases and J by 8 bases, with 17 bases between them. Germline V gene sequence: CDR1 SGDLS, CDR2 YYNGEE. The CDR3 spans 13 residues. As DNA, the CDR3 is TGTGCCAGCACCGGCGGGGGGGATATCGGCTACACCTTC. It translates to CASTGGGDIGYTF.

The chain joins TRBV6-6 to TRBJ2-7; 9 bases are shared with TRBD2. V shed 2 bases and J 6 bases; nucleotides not matched to a gene: 5. The CDR3 has 14 amino acids. Germline V CDR1 and CDR2: MNHNY, SVGAGI (reference sequence). CDR3 region: CASSYPGLAGEQYF. CDR3 in DNA: TGTGCCAGCAGTTACCCGGGACTAGCAGGCGAGCAGTACTTC.

This clone was found a few times. V and J are TRBV9 and TRBJ1-5; no clear D gene. Trimming removed 2 bases at V and 2 bases at J, with 8 bases between. CDR3 length equals 14 residues. Germline CDR1 reads SGDLS; CDR2 reads YYNGEE. In DNA, the CDR3 is TGTGCCAGCAGCGTGTCCGGGGGCAATCAGCCCCAGCATTTT. Translating gives CASSVSGGNQPQHF.

The rearrangement links TRBV3-1 (or the pseudogene TRBV3-2) to TRBJ2-7; tentative D call: TRBD1 (6 bases). The V gene lost 6 bases and the J gene lost 0 bases, with 18 bases spanning the gap. Germline V lookup: CDR1 LGHDT, CDR2 YNNKEL (reference sequence). The CDR3 is made up of 16 amino acids. The CDR3 DNA sequence: TGTGCCAGCAGTGTCAGGGGCAGCCCGAGCTCCTACGAGCAGTACTTC. It specifies CASSVRGSPSSYEQYF.

The chain recombines TRBV19 with TRBJ2-7, with D uncertain. V lost 9 bases and J lost 5, with 17 bases in between. This CDR3 spans 13 amino acids. The germline V gene encodes CDR1 LNHDA and CDR2 SQIVND (reference sequence). The chain's CDR3 is CASSKRVEHEQYF. CDR3 coding DNA: TGTGCCAGCTCCAAGCGAGTAGAACACGAGCAGTACTTC.

DNA for the CDR3: TGTGCCAGCACCGCCGACAGGGGAGGCACAGATACGCAGTATTTT. This codes for CASTADRGGTDTQYF. The J gene is TRBJ2-3, the V gene TRBV7-2, with 8 bases aligning to TRBD1. Germline assignment: CDR1 SGHTA and CDR2 FQGNSA. J gave up 1 base and V 7 bases, and 7 bases lay outside the gene matches. The CDR3 sequence is 15 residues long.

This sequence joins TRBV12-3 or TRBV12-4 and TRBJ1-2; D is uncertain. Trimming cost V 6 bases and J 4 bases, with 12 bases left between them. The CDR3 consists of 13 residues. The CDR3 DNA is TGTGCCAGCAGCCGGGGTTTGGGCTATGGCTACACCTTC. This sequence encodes CASSRGLGYGYTF.

The V gene is TRBV24-1, the J gene TRBJ2-3; D gene ambiguous. With 4 bases removed from V and 0 bases from J, the gap between germline ends came to 13 bases. CDR3 length equals 16 residues. Germline V gene lookup returns CDR1 KGHDR and CDR2 SFDVKD. CDR3 sequence (DNA): TGTGCCACCAGTGACCGTAGAGGCCCTAGCACAGATACGCAGTATTTT. Encoded protein: CATSDRRGPSTDTQYF.

The chain has TRBV29-1 and TRBJ2-1; 7 bases agree with TRBD1. This CDR3 contains 15 residues. V dropped 6 bases and J dropped 1; count of bases not matched to a gene: 9. Germline V CDR1 and CDR2: SQVTM, ANQGSEA. The CDR3 sequence: CSVGRTGVSYNEQFF. In DNA form, the CDR3 reads TGCAGCGTCGGACGAACAGGGGTATCCTACAATGAGCAGTTCTTC.

Note on this clone: Other DNA sequences in this specimen translate into the identical CDR3. The V and J genes are TRBV3-1 (or the pseudogene TRBV3-2) and TRBJ2-3, with D perhaps TRBD2 (6 bases). Between the trimmed V and J ends, which lost 4 bases and 1 base, there was a span of 6 bases. This CDR3 contains 13 residues. From germline, CDR1 is LGHDT and CDR2 YNNKEL (reference sequence). The CDR3 DNA reads as TGTGCCAGCAGCCCTAGCGGCACAGATACGCAGTATTTT. Its protein is CASSPSGTDTQYF.

This chain links TRBV6-2 or TRBV6-3 with TRBJ2-5, with 13 bases aligning to TRBD2. CDR1 MNHEY and CDR2 SVGEGT come from the germline V gene. The CDR3 is 15 amino acids. With V trimmed by 6 bases and J by 4 bases, 5 bases remained unmatched. CDR3 bases: TGTGCCAGCAGCCCCGGGACTAGCGGGGTAGAGACCCAGTACTTC. Encoded protein: CASSPGTSGVETQYF.

The chain is built from TRBV3-1 (or the pseudogene TRBV3-2) and TRBJ1-1, with a possible D match to TRBD1 (5 bases). Trimming pared 2 bases from V and 10 bases from J, leaving 14 bases between. The germline V gene encodes CDR1 LGHDT and CDR2 YNNKEL (reference sequence). This CDR3 is built from 13 residues. The CDR3 DNA sequence: TGTGCCAGCAGCCAATCTAGGGAGGGGTTAGCTTTCTTT. This gives the protein CASSQSREGLAFF.

The chain employs TRBV27 and TRBJ2-7; 11 bases line up with TRBD2. With 2 bases clipped from V and 4 bases from J, the junction kept 1 base outside the gene matches. Germline V lookup: CDR1 MNHEY, CDR2 SMNVEV (reference sequence). The CDR3 spans 14 residues. CDR3 DNA: TGTGCCAGCAGTTTAAGGACTAGCGGGTACGAGCAGTACTTC. It translates to CASSLRTSGYEQYF.

This chain links TRBV9 with TRBJ1-4; a possible D gene is TRBD1 (6 bases). Trimming removed 4 bases at V and 8 bases at J, with 18 bases between. CDR1 and CDR2 (germline): SGDLS, YYNGEE. The CDR3 runs 15 residues. CDR3 nucleotide sequence: TGTGCCAGCAGCAAACGGGACAATCCGGAAGAAAAACTGTTTTTT. This sequence encodes CASSKRDNPEEKLFF.

This chain links TRBV4-1 with TRBJ2-2; tentatively, D is TRBD1 (6 bases). The CDR3 is 15 residues long. Germline assignment: CDR1 MGHRA and CDR2 YSYEKL. The V gene lost 4 bases and the J gene lost 3 bases, with 12 bases spanning the gap. CDR3: CASSPTGQYTGELFF. CDR3 bases: TGCGCCAGCAGCCCTACAGGACAGTACACCGGGGAGCTGTTTTTT.

This sequence joins TRBV9 and TRBJ1-3, with D perhaps matching TRBD1 (5 bases). The V and J ends lost 5 bases and 0 bases respectively, with 18 bases between them. In germline, CDR1 is SGDLS, CDR2 YYNGEE. This CDR3 region has 17 residues. The DNA of the CDR3 is TGTGCCAGCAGTCCCTCGTCGGGGGGATACTCTGGAAACACCATATATTTT. Translating gives CASSPSSGGYSGNTIYF.

V is TRBV6-4 and J is TRBJ2-2, with 15 bases that match TRBD2. The CDR3 sequence is 18 residues long. Germline trimming cut 0 bases from V and 7 bases from J; bases unmatched to any gene: 6. CDR1 and CDR2 (germline): MRHNA, SNTAGT. The CDR3 DNA follows: TGTGCCAGCAGTGACTCCGGACTAGCGGGGGGGCTTGGCGGGGAGCTGTTTTTT. Translated, it gives CASSDSGLAGGLGGELFF.